The 4 T cell receptor beta chains given below trace back to one sample, sequenced in a study of shared clonotypes between healthy human individuals (TCRdb year 2020). Library generation was performed with the immunoSEQ multiplex PCR assay. The table was pulled from immuneACCESS by TCRdb, which kept in-frame rearrangements only. Such tables lose some clones; where checked, under half of the loss comes from unresolved V genes, and the rest has no known cause. Counted in this sample were 2 million to 2.5 million clones; approximately 93% of them appeared once. The ten largest clones take up about 0.34% of the sample. Sequenced input: naive CD4+ T cells from PBMCs. According to the study, the label for this sample's cell subset or site signals: CD45RA+ positively selected. The source is a man in his late teens or twenties in good health. Some clones in this sample may be carry-over from other donors' samples.

The genes are TRBV18 and TRBJ2-1; D is unresolved. The germline V gene has CDR1 KGHSH and CDR2 LQKENI. The CDR3 consists of 15 residues. V was pared by 2 bases and J by 4 bases, with 12 bases between. The DNA for the CDR3 is TGTGCCAGCTCACCATCAGGACCTCTATACAATGAGCAGTTCTTC. Amino acid sequence: CASSPSGPLYNEQFF.

The rearrangement uses TRBV28 and TRBJ1-4; TRBD1 is a possible D gene (6 bases). CDR1 and CDR2 from the germline V gene are MDHEN and SYDVKM. CDR3 length equals 14 residues. The V end was cut by 4 bases, the J end by 7 bases, with 13 bases between. In nucleotides, the CDR3 is TGTGCCAGCAGTTGGTGGGGGCGGGTTGAAAAACTGTTTTTT. Translated, it gives CASSWWGRVEKLFF.

The chain carries TRBV10-3 and TRBJ2-7; D might be TRBD2 (7 bases). The CDR3 contains 16 residues. The germline V gene has CDR1 ENHRY and CDR2 SYGVKD. Between the trimmed V and J ends, which lost 6 bases and 1 base, there was a span of 19 bases. CDR3 nucleotides: TGTGCCATCAGCCCCCTACGGGGGGCTGGATCCTACGAGCAGTACTTC. Translating it yields CAISPLRGAGSYEQYF.

The rearrangement links TRBV18 to TRBJ2-5; maybe TRBD1 (6 bases). Germline-derived CDR1 and CDR2 are KGHSH and LQKENI. Trimming removed 6 bases at V and 5 bases at J, with 19 bases between. CDR3 length equals 15 residues. The CDR3 sequence: CASSLTMGAAETQYF. Here the CDR3 DNA reads TGTGCCAGCTCCCTCACCATGGGGGCGGCGGAGACCCAGTACTTC.